The 14 T cell receptor beta chains reported below all come from one sample, sequenced in a study of naive and memory T cell subsets. Both TRBC1 and TRBC2 were covered by a beta constant-region primer of two equimolar oligonucleotides. The ligated cDNA underwent four PCR rounds using SP2 and nested alpha and beta constant-region primers. TCRdb fed the UMI-ligation and nested PCR reads into MiXCR, producing one record per CDR3 protein. In the table there are 25,000 to 40,000 distinct CDR3 sequences, about a fifth of which are singletons. Specimen: effector memory CD4+ T cells from blood. This sample's subset: effector memory, CD45RA- CD27-. Receptors were obtained from a human donor in good health.

The rearrangement uses TRBV14 and TRBJ2-1; 13 positions agree with TRBD2. Germline CDR1 and CDR2: SGHDN and FVKESK. The CDR3 length is 21 residues. V lost 5 bases, J lost 0 bases, and 16 bases stayed unmatched. CDR3 DNA sequence: TGTGCCAGCAGCTCTCAACCCGGGACTAGCGGGGTAAAAAGCTCCTACAATGAGCAGTTCTTC. Translation gives CASSSQPGTSGVKSSYNEQFF.

The chain links TRBV6-1 to TRBJ1-1; perhaps TRBD1 as D (5 bases). Trimming pared 6 bases from V and 4 bases from J, leaving 12 bases between. The CDR3 runs 13 residues. Germline V gene sequence: CDR1 MNHNS, CDR2 SASEGT. The CDR3 is CASSERGPTEAFF. The CDR3 coding sequence is TGTGCCAGCAGCGAGAGGGGACCCACTGAAGCTTTCTTT.

The chain recombines TRBV12-3 or TRBV12-4 with TRBJ2-1; D remains ambiguous. Trimming stripped 6 bases from V and 8 bases from J, with 11 bases between. The CDR3 spans 12 residues. CDR3 amino acids: CASSPQYDEQFF. The CDR3 DNA sequence: TGTGCCAGCAGCCCCCAATACGATGAGCAGTTCTTC.

By share, this clonotype counts as medium-sized. The V and J genes are TRBV11-2 and TRBJ2-3; weak D call: TRBD2 (6 bases). Deletions cut 1 base from V and 2 bases from J, with 10 bases between. The CDR3 is made up of 15 amino acids. CDR1 is SGHAT, CDR2 FQNNGV, per germline. CDR3 sequence (DNA): TGTGCCAGCAGCTTAGCTGCGGGACCCACAGATACGCAGTATTTT. Translating it yields CASSLAAGPTDTQYF.

The J gene is TRBJ2-1, the V gene TRBV5-4; TRBD2 agrees at 7 bases. Per the germline V gene, CDR1 is SGHNT and CDR2 is YYREEE (reference sequence). With 4 bases clipped from V and 5 bases from J, the junction kept 9 bases outside the gene matches. This CDR3 comprises 15 residues. CDR3 region: CASSLPGTTHNEQFF. The CDR3, as DNA: TGTGCCAGCAGCCTCCCCGGGACTACGCACAATGAGCAGTTCTTC.

J is TRBJ1-1 and V is TRBV28; TRBD1 matches 9 bases. The trim removed 2 bases at V and 4 bases at J, leaving 11 bases unmatched. CDR1 is MDHEN, CDR2 SYDVKM, per germline. The CDR3 has 17 residues. In DNA, the CDR3 is TGTGCCAGCAGTTTACCGGGACAGGGAGGATTCGGCACTGAAGCTTTCTTT. Translated, it gives CASSLPGQGGFGTEAFF. Looking up the rest from reference TRBV28 and TRBJ1-1 gives the full variable domain: DVKVTQSSRYLVKRTGEKVFLECVQDMDHENMFWYRQDPGLGLRLIYFSYDVKMKEKGDIPEGYSVSREKKERFSLILESASTNQTSMYLCASSLPGQGGFGTEAFFGQGTRLTVV.

The chain combines TRBV9 with TRBJ2-2; 7 nucleotides line up with TRBD1. After removal of 3 bases from V and 6 bases from J, the junction contained 5 bases not matched to a gene. This CDR3 comprises 14 residues. Germline V gives CDR1 SGDLS, CDR2 YYNGEE. CDR3 bases: TGTGCCAGCAGCGGACAGGGTTTGGCCGGGGAGCTGTTTTTT. The encoded protein is CASSGQGLAGELFF.

The chain has TRBV5-6 and TRBJ2-3, with D possibly TRBD2 on 7 matching bases. Germline assignment: CDR1 SGHDT and CDR2 YYEEEE. CDR3 length equals 16 residues. Trimming removed 6 bases at V and 1 base at J, with 18 bases between. The CDR3 sequence: CASNFGGRSGTDTQYF. The CDR3 DNA follows: TGTGCCAGCAACTTCGGGGGGCGGTCGGGCACAGATACGCAGTATTTT.

The gene calls are TRBV5-4 and TRBJ2-2; D possibly corresponds to TRBD2 (5 bases). V shed 0 bases and J shed 5 bases, with 11 bases lying between them. This CDR3 is 15 amino acids long. Germline CDR1 reads SGHNT; CDR2 reads YYREEE (reference sequence). The CDR3 region has the DNA TGTGCCAGCAGCTTGGGACTAACCACTACCGGGGAGCTGTTTTTT. Its translation: CASSLGLTTTGELFF.

The sample holds a few counts of this clonotype. J is TRBJ1-1 and V is TRBV28; a weak D match, TRBD1 (6 bases). The CDR3 covers 16 residues. CDR1 and CDR2 (germline): MDHEN, SYDVKM. V was clipped by 4 bases and J by 2 bases, with 17 bases between them. The CDR3 nucleotides are TGTGCCAGCAGTTCCACAATCGGAGGGGGAAACACTGAAGCTTTCTTT. Its translation is CASSSTIGGGNTEAFF.

The rearrangement uses TRBV20-1 and TRBJ2-3, with 12 bases matching TRBD2. V lost 1 base, J lost 2 bases, and 4 bases stayed unmatched. Germline values: CDR1 DFQATT, CDR2 SNEGSKA (reference sequence). There are 16 residues in the CDR3. The CDR3 DNA sequence: TGCAGTGCTAGAGTGGGACTAGCGGGTTCCACAGATACGCAGTATTTT. The encoded protein is CSARVGLAGSTDTQYF.

This clonotype appeared a few times. The chain recombines TRBV3-1 with TRBJ1-1; D is undetermined. CDR3 length equals 11 residues. Trimming shortened V by 3 bases and J by 4 bases, and 3 bases separated the two germline ends. Germline lookup yields CDR1 LGHDT and CDR2 YNNKEL (reference sequence). The DNA for the CDR3 is TGTGCCAGCAGCCATCTCACTGAAGCTTTCTTT. This encodes CASSHLTEAFF.

At least ten counts were recorded for this clonotype. The chain carries TRBV2 and TRBJ2-1; the match to TRBD1 covers 7 bases. The CDR3 is 15 residues long. Germline V gene sequence: CDR1 SNHLY, CDR2 FYNNEI. V lost 2 bases to trimming and J lost 0 bases; unmatched junction nucleotides: 1. CDR3: CASSERDSSYNEQFF. CDR3 coding DNA: TGTGCCAGCAGTGAAAGGGACAGCTCCTACAATGAGCAGTTCTTC.

The CDR3, as DNA: TGTGCCACCAGCAGAGGCGGGCTATACCAGAACAATGAGCAGTTCTTC. This gives the protein CATSRGGLYQNNEQFF. The rearrangement links TRBV15 to TRBJ2-1; weak D call: TRBD2 (5 bases). Germline V gene sequence: CDR1 LNHNV, CDR2 YYDKDF (reference sequence). V was pared by 1 base and J by 5 bases, with 15 bases between. The CDR3 sequence is 16 residues long.